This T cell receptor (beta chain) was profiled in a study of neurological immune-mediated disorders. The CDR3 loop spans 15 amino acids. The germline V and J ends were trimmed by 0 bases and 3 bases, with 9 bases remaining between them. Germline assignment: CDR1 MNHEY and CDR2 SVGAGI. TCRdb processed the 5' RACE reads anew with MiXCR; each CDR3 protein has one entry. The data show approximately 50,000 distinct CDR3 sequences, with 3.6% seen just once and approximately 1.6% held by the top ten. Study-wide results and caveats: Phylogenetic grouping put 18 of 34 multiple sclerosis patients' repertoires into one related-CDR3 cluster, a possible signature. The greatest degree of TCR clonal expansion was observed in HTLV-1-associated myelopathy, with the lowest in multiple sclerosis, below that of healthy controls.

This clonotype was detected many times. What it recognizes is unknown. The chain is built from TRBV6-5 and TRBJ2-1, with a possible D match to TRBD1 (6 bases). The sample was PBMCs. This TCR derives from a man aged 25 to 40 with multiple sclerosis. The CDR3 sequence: CASSYSGTSYNEQFF. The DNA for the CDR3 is TGTGCCAGCAGTTACTCCGGGACAAGCTACAATGAGCAGTTCTTC.